Below, 25 T cell receptor beta chains from the same sample are listed, as sequenced in a study of T-cell memory formation after mild COVID-19. TCRdb redid the calling of the 5' RACE reads with MiXCR, one entry per CDR3 protein. The table includes roughly 400,000 distinct CDR3 sequences, roughly 18% detected once. The sample was PBMCs or a T cell subset sorted from them (not recorded which). Receptor source: a man aged 18-30 years who had mild COVID-19 (a few samples of this study predate the infection). Cell type and time point are not known.

This clonotype was detected a few times. The chain recombines TRBV18 with TRBJ2-3; 9 nucleotides match TRBD1. CDR1 is KGHSH, CDR2 LQKENI, per germline. This CDR3 spans 15 amino acids. Germline trimming cut 5 bases from V and 7 bases from J; bases unmatched to any gene: 10. The CDR3 DNA sequence: TGTGCCAGCTCAACGTGGGGACAGGGTACGAATACGCAGTATTTT. This gives the protein CASSTWGQGTNTQYF.

The V gene is TRBV7-2, the J gene TRBJ1-2; no definite D call. The CDR3 loop spans 16 amino acids. V was clipped by 3 bases and J by 8 bases, with 22 bases between them. Germline V gene data show CDR1 as SGHTA and CDR2 as FQGNSA. CDR3 bases: TGTGCCAGCAGCTTGGGTCGGTCCAGGCTTCAATCCGGCTACACCTTC. This sequence encodes CASSLGRSRLQSGYTF.

The chain has TRBV27 and TRBJ2-1; 10 bases are shared with TRBD2. Germline V lookup: CDR1 MNHEY, CDR2 SMNVEV (reference sequence). Trimming removed 3 bases from V and 7 bases from J; junction bases left unmatched: 18. This CDR3 region has 19 residues. Written as DNA, the CDR3 is TGTGCCAGCAGTTTTGATGCAGGGTGGGTTAGCGGGGGGTGGAATGAGCAGTTCTTC. Translating gives CASSFDAGWVSGGWNEQFF.

This clonotype was detected ten times or more. CDR3 in DNA: TGTGCCAGCAGGGGGACTAGCACAGATACGCAGTATTTT. Amino acid sequence: CASRGTSTDTQYF. The J gene is TRBJ2-3, the V gene TRBV6-5; tentatively, D is TRBD2 (6 bases). The CDR3 contains 13 residues. In germline, CDR1 is MNHEY, CDR2 SVGAGI. V lost 6 bases to trimming and J lost 0 bases, with 7 bases between them.

This clonotype showed up just a few times. This chain links TRBV28 with TRBJ2-5, with 8 bases lining up with TRBD2. The length of the CDR3 is 17 residues. Germline-derived CDR1 and CDR2 are MDHEN and SYDVKM. V was pared by 6 bases and J by 3 bases, with 15 bases of the junction left unmatched. CDR3 coding DNA: TGTGCCAGCAGCAAGAATGAGCGGGGGTATGGAAAAGAGACCCAGTACTTC. Encoded protein: CASSKNERGYGKETQYF.

In this sample, this clonotype turned up a few times. The chain couples TRBV11-2 to TRBJ2-2; no clear D gene. Deletions cut 1 base from V and 2 bases from J, with 8 bases between. This CDR3 has 15 amino acids. From germline, CDR1 is SGHAT and CDR2 FQNNGV. The CDR3 DNA reads TGTGCCAGCAGCTTAGGTGGCTTTAACACCGGGGAGCTGTTTTTT. This encodes CASSLGGFNTGELFF.

This CDR3 is CASSHGAGVGNTGELFF. CDR3 sequence (DNA): TGTGCCAGCAGCCATGGAGCCGGGGTGGGGAACACCGGGGAGCTGTTTTTT. This chain uses TRBV7-9 with TRBJ2-2; a possible D gene is TRBD2 (5 bases). The CDR3 consists of 17 residues. Germline CDR1 reads SEHNR; CDR2 reads FQNEAQ (reference sequence). The V and J ends lost 5 bases and 1 base respectively, with 17 bases between them.

This clonotype showed up just a few times. CDR3 region: CASMFPSGGAYYEQFF. Written as DNA, the CDR3 is TGTGCCAGCATGTTCCCTAGCGGGGGGGCTTATTATGAGCAGTTCTTC. J is TRBJ2-1 and V is TRBV28; the match to TRBD2 covers 12 bases. Per the germline V gene, CDR1 is MDHEN and CDR2 is SYDVKM. V trimming: 7 bases; J trimming: 8 bases; junction bases outside the gene matches: 12. The CDR3 loop spans 16 amino acids.

This clonotype was counted only a few times. The J gene is TRBJ1-6, the V gene TRBV4-3, with D tentatively TRBD1 (6 bases). The V and J ends lost 4 bases and 10 bases respectively, with 26 bases between them. This CDR3 spans 18 amino acids. Germline loops: CDR1 LGHNA, CDR2 YSLEER. CDR3 DNA: TGCGCCAGCAGCCTCCTTGGGGGCTCAGGGGTATATCGATCACCCCTCCACTTT. Its translation is CASSLLGGSGVYRSPLHF.

The rearrangement links TRBV3-1 to TRBJ1-1; D possibly corresponds to TRBD1 (6 bases). The CDR3 totals 14 residues. From germline, CDR1 is LGHDT and CDR2 YNNKEL (reference sequence). Trimming cost V 3 bases and J 2 bases, with 10 bases left between them. The CDR3 DNA reads TGTGCCAGCAGCCATGGGGGCCTTAACACTGAAGCTTTCTTT. Amino acid sequence: CASSHGGLNTEAFF.

This clonotype was seen a handful of times. The chain employs TRBV7-2 and TRBJ2-2; 9 positions agree with TRBD2. This CDR3 has 16 residues. Germline V gene lookup returns CDR1 SGHTA and CDR2 FQGNSA. V lost 4 bases and J lost 1; bases outside the gene matches: 4. DNA of the CDR3: TGTGCCAGCAGCTCCTATAGCGGGGGGAACACCGGGGAGCTGTTTTTT. Protein product: CASSSYSGGNTGELFF.

This clonotype was detected a few times. The V and J genes are TRBV5-6 and TRBJ2-7; D remains unclear. Trimming took off 2 bases at V and 1 base at J, with 10 bases between the two ends. The germline V gene encodes CDR1 SGHDT and CDR2 YYEEEE. The CDR3 is made up of 14 amino acids. CDR3 sequence reads: CASSLGDGSYEQYV. DNA for the CDR3: TGTGCCAGCAGCTTAGGCGACGGATCCTACGAGCAGTACGTC.

The chain combines TRBV11-1 with TRBJ2-4; the D call may be TRBD1 or TRBD2 (5 bases each). The V gene lost 4 bases and the J gene lost 9 bases, with 16 bases spanning the gap. The CDR3 has 14 residues. Germline V lookup: CDR1 SGHAT, CDR2 FQDESV (reference sequence). CDR3 sequence: CASSYEGPASIQYF. CDR3 DNA sequence: TGTGCCAGCAGCTACGAGGGGCCCGCAAGCATTCAGTACTTC.

In its sample, this clonotype was seen a few times. V usage is TRBV6-2 or TRBV6-3 and J usage is TRBJ2-1; D is perhaps TRBD1 (5 bases). The CDR3 extends over 14 amino acids. Trimming removed 2 bases at V and 7 bases at J, with 12 bases between. In germline, CDR1 is MNHEY, CDR2 SVGEGT. CDR3: CASSYSRVRNEQFF. The CDR3 nucleotides are TGTGCCAGCAGTTACAGCAGGGTTCGGAATGAGCAGTTCTTC.

This clonotype has a count of ten or more. This sequence joins TRBV12-3 or TRBV12-4 and TRBJ2-7, with 8 bases lining up with TRBD1. The CDR3 runs 15 residues. V lost 5 bases to trimming and J lost 0 bases; unmatched junction nucleotides: 6. The DNA of the CDR3 is TGTGCCAGCAGTAGGACAGGGCTTAGCTCCTACGAGCAGTACTTC. Amino acids: CASSRTGLSSYEQYF.

This rearrangement joins TRBV24-1 to TRBJ2-5, with D possibly TRBD1 on 5 matching bases. Germline-derived CDR1 and CDR2 are KGHDR and SFDVKD. The V end was cut by 11 bases, the J end by 3 bases, with 15 bases between. This CDR3 contains 13 residues. The CDR3 sequence: CAKWTKKKETQYF. Here the CDR3 DNA reads TGTGCCAAGTGGACAAAGAAAAAAGAGACCCAGTACTTC.

V gene TRBV6-2 or TRBV6-3 combines with J gene TRBJ2-5; maybe TRBD2 (5 bases). V lost 6 bases to trimming and J lost 3 bases, with 8 bases between them. The germline gives CDR1 MNHEY, CDR2 SVGEGT. The CDR3 contains 12 residues. The CDR3 sequence: CASRRAEETQYF. The CDR3 DNA follows: TGTGCCAGCAGGAGGGCAGAAGAGACCCAGTACTTC.

This clonotype turned up a few times. The chain recombines TRBV7-2 with TRBJ2-5, with TRBD2 as a possible D gene (5 bases). CDR1 SGHTA and CDR2 FQGNSA come from the germline V gene. The CDR3 length is 15 residues. V lost 2 bases and J 4 bases, leaving 14 bases between the germline ends. The CDR3 sequence: CASSLRSTGVETQYF. As DNA, the CDR3 is TGTGCCAGCAGCTTACGGTCCACCGGGGTAGAGACCCAGTACTTC.

V and J are TRBV5-1 and TRBJ2-3, with D uncertain. The CDR3 totals 13 residues. Looked up from germline, CDR1 is SGHRS and CDR2 is YFSETQ. The V end lost 3 bases, the J end lost 2 bases, and 7 bases lay between the germline ends. The CDR3 here is CASSSPATDTQYF. CDR3 nucleotide sequence: TGCGCCAGCAGCTCCCCTGCCACAGATACGCAGTATTTT.

The chain combines TRBV25-1 with TRBJ1-1; D gene unclear. The V gene's germline CDR1 is MGHDK and CDR2 SYGVNS. Trimming left V 0 bases short and J 4 bases short, with 6 bases between. The length of the CDR3 is 13 residues. CDR3 bases: TGTGCCAGCAGTGAATATCTTGGCACTGAAGCTTTCTTT. Protein: CASSEYLGTEAFF.

This chain joins TRBV5-1 and TRBJ1-4, with D possibly TRBD1 on 5 matching bases. Trimming left V 3 bases short and J 8 bases short, with 14 bases between. Germline CDR1 and CDR2: SGHRS and YFSETQ. There are 14 residues in the CDR3. CDR3 nucleotide sequence: TGCGCCAGCAGCTCGGGGCCAACCGGGGAAAAACTGTTTTTT. As protein: CASSSGPTGEKLFF. Full variable domain (remainder filled in from reference TRBV5-1 and TRBJ1-4): KAGVTQTPRYLIKTRGQQVTLSCSPISGHRSVSWYQQTPGQGLQFLFEYFSETQRNKGNFPGRFSGRQFSNSRSEMNVSTLELGDSALYLCASSSGPTGEKLFFGSGTQLSVL.

This clonotype was recorded at least ten times. The gene calls are TRBV5-5 and TRBJ2-5; 7 nucleotides match TRBD2. The V and J ends lost 4 bases and 3 bases, in that order; junction bases with no gene match: 9. Germline V lookup: CDR1 SGHKS, CDR2 YYEKEE (reference sequence). CDR3 size: 15 residues. This CDR3 reads CASSQGLPRKETQYF. DNA for the CDR3: TGTGCCAGCAGCCAGGGACTACCCCGCAAAGAGACCCAGTACTTC.

The gene calls are TRBV12-3 or TRBV12-4 and TRBJ2-1; D is uncertain. V was shortened by 3 bases and J by 5 bases, with 8 bases between the two germline ends. This CDR3 spans 13 amino acids. The DNA for the CDR3 is TGTGCCAGCAGTTTTCTGGGTAACAATGAGCAGTTCTTC. Residues: CASSFLGNNEQFF.

The gene calls are TRBV5-1 and TRBJ2-5; D is uncertain. Germline V gives CDR1 SGHRS, CDR2 YFSETQ. The length of the CDR3 is 12 residues. The V and J ends lost 0 bases and 9 bases respectively, with 9 bases between them. CDR3 sequence (DNA): TGCGCCAGCAGCTTGGACTCCATGGCCCAGTACTTC. Amino acids: CASSLDSMAQYF.

This chain uses TRBV2 with TRBJ1-5; TRBD1 matches 9 bases. This CDR3 region has 14 residues. V shed 7 bases and J 7 bases; nucleotides not matched to a gene: 8. Germline-derived CDR1 and CDR2 are SNHLY and FYNNEI. The CDR3 DNA reads TGTGCCAGCACCCTGGGACAGGGCGGCCAGCCCCAGCATTTT. It is translated as CASTLGQGGQPQHF.